Shown below are 22 T cell receptor beta chains from a single sample sequenced in a study of cytomegalovirus exposure and HLA in healthy donors. Primers for the PCR totalled 60 Vbeta and 13 Jbeta. Repertoires were generated with immunoSEQ multiplex PCR, while TCRdb's copy carries only in-frame clones and drops some. The sample carries 85,000 to 130,000 clones, 60% to 85% recorded once. Sequencing was performed on PBMCs. The receptor source for this set is a male donor in good health and CMV-seropositive.

The V and J genes are TRBV5-1 and TRBJ2-1; 12 bases are shared with TRBD2. Per germline, CDR1 SGHRS and CDR2 YFSETQ. After removal of 1 base from V and 7 bases from J, the junction contained 12 bases not matched to a gene. This CDR3 contains 18 residues. DNA of the CDR3: TGCGCCAGCAGCTTGATGGTCGGGAGACTAGCGGGAGTAAATGAGCAGTTCTTC. Translating gives CASSLMVGRLAGVNEQFF.

This sequence joins TRBV5-3 and TRBJ2-7; D possibly corresponds to TRBD1 (6 bases). TRBV5-3 is given ORF status, its function remaining uncertain. The CDR3 runs to 16 residues. V dropped 0 bases and J dropped 3 bases, with 16 bases sitting between them. The CDR3 sequence is CARSLEVRDKNYEQYF. CDR3 nucleotides: TGTGCCAGAAGCTTGGAGGTTAGGGACAAGAACTACGAGCAGTACTTC.

This sequence joins TRBV5-4 and TRBJ2-1, with 10 bases identical to TRBD1. The germline V gene has CDR1 SGHNT and CDR2 YYREEE (reference sequence). This CDR3 contains 16 residues. The J segment lost 5 bases and the V segment lost 3 bases, leaving 8 bases of the junction unmatched. The CDR3 spells CASSSPGQGSNNEQFF. DNA for the CDR3: TGTGCCAGCAGCTCCCCGGGACAGGGGTCAAACAATGAGCAGTTCTTC.

V gene TRBV5-6 combines with J gene TRBJ2-7; D might be TRBD2 (7 bases). The germline V gene has CDR1 SGHDT and CDR2 YYEEEE. Trimming shortened V by 6 bases and J by 1 base, and 11 bases separated the two germline ends. The length of the CDR3 is 13 residues. The CDR3 sequence: CASTGGLSYEQYF. Here the CDR3 DNA reads TGTGCCAGCACCGGGGGGCTTTCCTACGAGCAGTACTTC.

This clone was seen more than once but under ten times. The chain links TRBV5-6 to TRBJ2-3; 7 nucleotides agree with TRBD2. The germline CDR1 and CDR2 sequences are SGHDT and YYEEEE. This CDR3 is 15 amino acids long. J lost 2 bases, V lost 5 bases, and 8 bases had no gene match. The CDR3 region has the DNA TGTGCCAGCAGTACCGGGACTACTTCCACAGATACGCAGTATTTT. Translated, it gives CASSTGTTSTDTQYF.

CDR3 bases: TGCGCCAGCAGCCCGGGCCGGGGGGGGACCGGGGAGCTGTTTTTT. Its translation: CASSPGRGGTGELFF. The genes are TRBV4-3 and TRBJ2-2; 8 positions match TRBD2. Germline lookup yields CDR1 LGHNA and CDR2 YSLEER. V shed 4 bases and J 5 bases; nucleotides not matched to a gene: 6. The CDR3 sequence is 15 residues long.

V usage is TRBV10-3 and J usage is TRBJ2-7; TRBD2 is a possible D gene (6 bases). V lost 5 bases to trimming and J lost 0 bases, with 14 bases between them. Germline-derived CDR1 and CDR2 are ENHRY and SYGVKD. The CDR3 runs 15 residues. The CDR3 region has the DNA TGTGCCATCAGTTCCGGGGCGGGATTCTCCTACGAGCAGTACTTC. It translates to CAISSGAGFSYEQYF.

The chain is built from TRBV28 and TRBJ1-5; the match to TRBD1 covers 7 bases. Germline V gene sequence: CDR1 MDHEN, CDR2 SYDVKM. The CDR3 totals 17 residues. The V and J ends lost 5 bases and 3 bases, in that order; junction bases with no gene match: 13. The CDR3 spells CASSALTGKVFNQPQHF. In DNA form, the CDR3 reads TGTGCCAGCAGTGCCCTGACAGGGAAGGTTTTCAATCAGCCCCAGCATTTT. The full variable domain, with the rest looked up from reference TRBV28 and TRBJ1-5, is DVKVTQSSRYLVKRTGEKVFLECVQDMDHENMFWYRQDPGLGLRLIYFSYDVKMKEKGDIPEGYSVSREKKERFSLILESASTNQTSMYLCASSALTGKVFNQPQHFGDGTRLSIL.

The chain is built from TRBV7-2 and TRBJ2-7; 9 bases are shared with TRBD2. The J segment lost 6 bases and the V segment lost 2 bases, leaving 8 bases of the junction unmatched. The CDR3 covers 15 residues. CDR1 and CDR2 from the germline V gene are SGHTA and FQGNSA. DNA of the CDR3: TGTGCCAGCAGCTTAAATGCGGGAGGGCTGGGCGAGCAGTACTTC. Translated: CASSLNAGGLGEQYF.

This clone came up once. J is TRBJ2-7 and V is TRBV6-5; 9 positions agree with TRBD1. CDR1 and CDR2 from the germline V gene are MNHEY and SVGAGI. The CDR3 runs 13 residues. The V gene end was trimmed by 10 bases and the J gene end by 4 bases; junction bases not matched to a gene: 8. In nucleotides, the CDR3 is TGTGCCACTCGGGACAGGGTCGGGTACGAGCAGTACTTC. This encodes CATRDRVGYEQYF.

V gene TRBV6-6 combines with J gene TRBJ1-5, with 8 bases lining up with TRBD1. The CDR3 spans 14 residues. The germline gives CDR1 MNHNY, CDR2 SVGAGI (reference sequence). Trimming took 5 bases from V and 7 from J; bases not matched to a gene: 7. The CDR3 is CASSAHRGGQPQHF. The CDR3 region has the DNA TGTGCCAGCAGTGCACACAGGGGGGGACAGCCCCAGCATTTT.

The chain combines TRBV29-1 with TRBJ2-1, with TRBD2 as a possible D gene (5 bases). This CDR3 region has 11 residues. The germline CDR1 and CDR2 sequences are SQVTM and ANQGSEA. Between the trimmed V and J ends, which lost 4 bases and 9 bases, there was a span of 10 bases. CDR3 region: CSVGRGAEQFF. The DNA for the CDR3 is TGCAGCGTTGGCCGGGGAGCTGAGCAGTTCTTC.

V usage is TRBV15 and J usage is TRBJ2-7; 7 bases line up with TRBD2. The CDR3 has 15 amino acids. CDR1 is LNHNV, CDR2 YYDKDF, per germline (reference sequence). The J segment lost 6 bases and the V segment lost 5 bases, leaving 13 bases of the junction unmatched. CDR3 sequence: CATSERLAREGEQYF. CDR3 in DNA: TGTGCCACCAGCGAACGACTAGCAAGAGAGGGCGAGCAGTACTTC. The full variable domain, rest sourced from reference TRBV15 and TRBJ2-7, is DAMVIQNPRYQVTQFGKPVTLSCSQTLNHNVMYWYQQKSSQAPKLLFHYYDKDFNNEADTPDNFQSRRPNTSFCFLDIRSPGLGDTAMYLCATSERLAREGEQYFGPGTRLTVT.

The chain has TRBV5-4 and TRBJ1-1; possibly TRBD1 for D (5 bases). Trimming left V 1 base short and J 8 bases short, with 12 bases between. The V gene's germline CDR1 is SGHNT and CDR2 YYREEE (reference sequence). The CDR3 covers 13 residues. The CDR3 region has the DNA TGTGCCAGCAGCTTGATAGGGCAGGGAGAAGCTTTCTTT. Its translation is CASSLIGQGEAFF.

The chain combines TRBV7-2 with TRBJ1-1; 8 nucleotides line up with TRBD1. Looked up from germline, CDR1 is SGHTA and CDR2 is FQGNSA. The CDR3 contains 13 residues. J lost 6 bases, V lost 5 bases, and 5 bases had no gene match. The CDR3 sequence is CASSAGGRPEAFF. Here the CDR3 DNA reads TGTGCCAGCAGCGCAGGGGGCAGGCCTGAAGCTTTCTTT. The full variable domain, completed using reference TRBV7-2 and TRBJ1-1, is GAGVSQSPSNKVTEKGKDVELRCDPISGHTALYWYRQSLGQGLEFLIYFQGNSAPDKSGLPSDRFSAERTGGSVSTLTIQRTQQEDSAVYLCASSAGGRPEAFFGQGTRLTVV.

The V and J genes are TRBV18 and TRBJ2-2; 11 nucleotides align to TRBD2. Germline loops: CDR1 KGHSH, CDR2 LQKENI. CDR3 length: 16 amino acids. J gave up 5 bases and V 4 bases, and 6 bases lay outside the gene matches. CDR3 coding DNA: TGTGCCAGCTCACAAACTAGCGGGAGTAGTACCGGGGAGCTGTTTTTT. This sequence encodes CASSQTSGSSTGELFF.

The V call is TRBV6-5, the J call TRBJ2-2, with 9 bases aligning to TRBD2. The germline V gene has CDR1 MNHEY and CDR2 SVGAGI. With V trimmed by 8 bases and J by 5 bases, 3 bases remained unmatched. This CDR3 has 13 amino acids. CDR3 sequence (DNA): TGTGCCAGCGGCGGGAGGGGAACCGGGGAGCTGTTTTTT. Translation: CASGGRGTGELFF.

This clone was detected only a few times. The chain links TRBV7-9 to TRBJ1-2; possible D gene TRBD1, 6 bases. The CDR3 spans 13 residues. Per germline, CDR1 SEHNR and CDR2 FQNEAQ (reference sequence). The V end was cut by 2 bases, the J end by 3 bases, with 7 bases between. CDR3 sequence reads: CASSLRQDYGYTF. CDR3 bases: TGTGCCAGCAGCTTACGACAGGACTATGGCTACACCTTC.

The chain recombines TRBV18 with TRBJ1-2; 8 nucleotides align to TRBD1. CDR1 KGHSH and CDR2 LQKENI come from the germline V gene. CDR3 length: 16 amino acids. Unmatched junction bases numbered 6, after V lost 3 bases and J lost 0 bases. CDR3 sequence (DNA): TGTGCCAGCTCACCCACAGGGGGAAACACTAACTATGGCTACACCTTC. As protein: CASSPTGGNTNYGYTF.

This clone was counted only a few times. The CDR3 sequence is CASSGRQGIRDTQYF. As DNA, the CDR3 is TGTGCCAGCAGTGGACGACAGGGAATTAGAGATACGCAGTATTTT. The J gene is TRBJ2-3, the V gene TRBV6-5; 7 bases line up with TRBD1. CDR3 length: 15 residues. Germline CDR1 is MNHEY and CDR2 is SVGAGI. V shed 5 bases, J shed 5 bases, and the junction held 10 bases outside the gene matches.

The chain couples TRBV11-2 to TRBJ1-2, with D tentatively TRBD1 (6 bases). Trimming removed 0 bases from V and 6 bases from J, with 11 bases in between. CDR1 SGHAT and CDR2 FQNNGV come from the germline V gene. This CDR3 contains 14 residues. The CDR3 here is CASSLDNPGDGYTF. The CDR3 nucleotides are TGTGCCAGCAGCTTAGATAATCCAGGGGATGGCTACACCTTC.

Regarding this clone: One end of the junction varies from germline; a read error may be responsible. The rearrangement joins TRBV7-2 to TRBJ2-7, with 12 bases matching TRBD1. The CDR3 runs 16 residues. CDR1 SGHTA and CDR2 FQGNSA come from the germline V gene. The CDR3 reads CASSSTGTGGAFPLSF. The CDR3 DNA reads TGTGCCAGCAGCTCCACCGGGACAGGGGGCGCCTTCCCCTTATCGTTC.